This section outlines one TCR beta chain sequence together with its context. Its antigen is still unknown. Sequencing was performed with immunoSEQ multiplex PCR; in TCRdb, only in-frame clones are kept and a portion is missing. This sample yields more than 100,000 clones, of which over 90% are seen a single time; roughly 5.4% belongs to the top ten. The record originates from a study of T cell responses to AZD1222 COVID-19 vaccine. General observations from the study: Mostly white British, mostly female donors; authors suggested clonal diversity may be underestimated. Spike-wide vaccine-associated CD4 TCRs dominated at 160-218 and 743-854. There were repertoire samples only from the period after the peak T cell response.

Germline values: CDR1 MNHEY, CDR2 SMNVEV (reference sequence). V was cut by 7 bases and J by 2 bases, with 15 bases left in between. CDR3 size: 14 residues. The TCR sequence derives from an adult in good health. The gene calls are TRBV27 and TRBJ2-7; no clear D gene. The material was peripheral blood, obtained on day 0 of AZD1222 vaccination. CDR3 in amino acids: CASKGRLDTYEQYF. Here the CDR3 DNA reads TGTGCCAGCAAAGGACGCCTGGATACCTACGAGCAGTACTTC.